These 13 T cell receptor beta chains share one sample of origin, sequenced in a study of T cells in Graves' hyperthyroidism and ophthalmopathy. Amplified TCR beta CDR3 regions came from RNA transcripts. First-round RT-PCR targeting the TCR CDR3 was performed with the HTBI primer set. MiXCR was run by TCRdb on the multiplex PCR reads, yielding one entry per CDR3 protein. This table has some 650,000 distinct CDR3 sequences, approximately 15% appearing once. Sequencing was performed on blood. All receptors come from a woman aged 40 to 55 with Graves' ophthalmopathy.

The chain is built from TRBV12-3 or TRBV12-4 and TRBJ2-1, with a possible D match to TRBD2 (6 bases). This CDR3 spans 13 amino acids. V lost 1 base to trimming and J lost 9 bases, with 10 bases between them. The CDR3 DNA reads as TGTGCCAGCAGTTTAGGGATGCGGGGTGAGCAGTTCTTC. The encoded protein is CASSLGMRGEQFF.

This clonotype was counted between two and nine times. The chain links TRBV20-1 to TRBJ2-2; D may be TRBD1 (5 bases). V lost 3 bases and J 2 bases, leaving 16 bases between the germline ends. The CDR3 length is 16 residues. CDR1 and CDR2 from the germline V gene are DFQATT and SNEGSKA (reference sequence). The CDR3 DNA reads TGCAGTGCTAGGGTCTCCGAGCAGGGAAACACCGGGGAGCTGTTTTTT. It is translated as CSARVSEQGNTGELFF.

This clonotype has at least ten counts. V gene TRBV20-1 combines with J gene TRBJ2-7; TRBD2 aligns across 10 bases. This CDR3 contains 15 residues. Germline V gives CDR1 DFQATT, CDR2 SNEGSKA (reference sequence). The trim removed 6 bases at V and 0 bases at J, leaving 8 bases unmatched. In DNA, the CDR3 is TGCAGTGCGTCTCTTCTAGCGGGAGTCTCCTACGAGCAGTACTTC. This sequence encodes CSASLLAGVSYEQYF.

This clonotype has at least ten counts. CDR3 bases: TGTGCCAGCAGCTTACAAGACAGTCAAGAGACCCAGTACTTC. Its protein is CASSLQDSQETQYF. The chain uses TRBV7-9 and TRBJ2-5; D might be TRBD1 (5 bases). The CDR3 is made up of 14 amino acids. Germline V lookup: CDR1 SEHNR, CDR2 FQNEAQ (reference sequence). V was pared by 2 bases and J by 2 bases, with 9 bases between.

DNA for the CDR3: TGCGCCAGCAGCCCTACTAGCGGGAGTTGGGGTAACACCGGGGAGCTGTTTTTT. Encoded protein: CASSPTSGSWGNTGELFF. The V and J genes are TRBV5-1 and TRBJ2-2; 11 nucleotides match TRBD2. This CDR3 has 18 residues. Germline values: CDR1 SGHRS, CDR2 YFSETQ. Germline trimming cut 4 bases from V and 2 bases from J; bases unmatched to any gene: 10.

This clonotype has a handful of counts. CDR3 nucleotide sequence: TGCGCCAGCAGCCAAGACGCTGCGGGAATCGGCTCCTACGAGCAGTACTTC. It encodes CASSQDAAGIGSYEQYF. J is TRBJ2-7 and V is TRBV4-1, with D perhaps matching TRBD2 (6 bases). V was shortened by 0 bases and J by 0 bases, with 15 bases between the two germline ends. Germline CDR1 and CDR2: MGHRA and YSYEKL. There are 17 residues in the CDR3.

The chain recombines TRBV2 with TRBJ2-5; D ambiguous. This CDR3 comprises 17 residues. Trimming removed 0 bases from V and 0 bases from J, with 14 bases in between. CDR1 is SNHLY and CDR2 is FYNNEI in the germline V gene. CDR3 sequence reads: CASSEAVLSINQETQYF. The CDR3 DNA reads TGTGCCAGCAGTGAAGCTGTGCTTTCCATAAACCAAGAGACCCAGTACTTC. Full variable domain (remainder filled in from reference TRBV2 and TRBJ2-5): EPEVTQTPSHQVTQMGQEVILRCVPISNHLYFYWYRQILGQKVEFLVSFYNNEISEKSEIFDDQFSVERPDGSNFTLKIRSTKLEDSAMYFCASSEAVLSINQETQYFGPGTRLLVL.

The chain is built from TRBV9 and TRBJ2-7, with D unresolved. V lost 0 bases to trimming and J lost 4 bases, with 14 bases between them. The germline V gene encodes CDR1 SGDLS and CDR2 YYNGEE. This CDR3 has 15 amino acids. DNA for the CDR3: TGTGCCAGCAGCGTAGAAGGCAATCCCGAATACGAGCAGTACTTC. It specifies CASSVEGNPEYEQYF.

Comment on this clonotype: One end of the junction varies from germline; a read error may be responsible. The rearrangement joins TRBV6-5 to TRBJ2-3; 10 bases are shared with TRBD1. This CDR3 comprises 16 residues. Germline V gene lookup returns CDR1 MNHEY and CDR2 SVGAGI. The CDR3 is CAISSTGTGGTDTQYF. Written as DNA, the CDR3 is TGTGCCATCAGTTCCACCGGGACAGGGGGCACAGATACGCAGTATTTT.

This clonotype was seen ten or more times. This chain connects TRBV2 to TRBJ2-7, with D possibly being TRBD1 (6 bases). The CDR3 is made up of 12 amino acids. The V gene's germline CDR1 is SNHLY and CDR2 FYNNEI. Between the trimmed V and J ends, which lost 6 bases and 7 bases, there was a span of 13 bases. CDR3 protein: CASSKQGWEQYF. The CDR3 bases are TGTGCCAGCAGCAAACAGGGATGGGAGCAGTACTTC.

This clonotype was seen more than once but under ten times. V usage is TRBV11-2 and J usage is TRBJ1-4; D possibly corresponds to TRBD1 (5 bases). From germline, CDR1 is SGHAT and CDR2 FQNNGV. V was trimmed by 5 bases and J by 3 bases, leaving 13 bases between them. CDR3 length equals 15 residues. The CDR3 protein is CASSPPGGANEKLFF. The DNA of the CDR3 is TGTGCCAGCAGCCCCCCCGGGGGGGCTAATGAAAAACTGTTTTTT.

Ten or more counts support this clonotype. The genes are TRBV5-5 and TRBJ2-5; 7 bases align to TRBD1. The CDR3 is 15 amino acids. From germline, CDR1 is SGHKS and CDR2 YYEKEE (reference sequence). V lost 2 bases, J lost 2 bases, and 6 bases stayed unmatched. As DNA, the CDR3 is TGTGCCAGCAGCTTCCCGACAGGGACACAAGAGACCCAGTACTTC. Protein product: CASSFPTGTQETQYF. The variable domain in full, with the rest retrieved from reference TRBV5-5 and TRBJ2-5, is DAGVTQSPTHLIKTRGQQVTLRCSPISGHKSVSWYQQVLGQGPQFIFQYYEKEERGRGNFPDRFSARQFPNYSSELNVNALLLGDSALYLCASSFPTGTQETQYFGPGTRLLVL.

Many counts were recorded for this clonotype. The chain links TRBV28 to TRBJ1-4; D possibly corresponds to TRBD1 (6 bases). The germline V gene has CDR1 MDHEN and CDR2 SYDVKM. There are 15 residues in the CDR3. V was clipped by 5 bases and J by 3 bases, with 13 bases between them. CDR3 DNA: TGTGCCAGCAGTACCCCGACAGGTGCTAATGAAAAACTGTTTTTT. This codes for CASSTPTGANEKLFF.